Shown below are 12 T cell receptor beta chains from a single sample sequenced in a study of identical twins. TCRdb processed the 5' RACE reads anew with MiXCR; each CDR3 protein has one entry. The sample carries roughly 720,000 distinct CDR3 sequences, about 20% recorded once. The data also belong to a second study, concerning T cells expressing NK-cell markers.

Input material: PBMCs. Receptors originate from a woman younger than 30 in good health.

This clonotype was detected many times. The chain employs TRBV5-1 and TRBJ2-1; no clear D. CDR1 is SGHRS and CDR2 is YFSETQ in the germline V gene. V was shortened by 2 bases and J by 5 bases, with 2 bases between the two germline ends. This CDR3 is 11 amino acids long. The CDR3 DNA follows: TGCGCCAGCAGCTTAGACAATGAGCAGTTCTTC. Protein sequence: CASSLDNEQFF.

The CDR3 nucleotides read TGCAGTGCTAGTTCTTGGGCTGGCGGGGGGGCGGGGACCCAGTACTTC. Its translation: CSASSWAGGGAGTQYF. The chain is built from TRBV20-1 and TRBJ2-5; TRBD2 aligns across 9 bases. The germline gives CDR1 DFQATT, CDR2 SNEGSKA (reference sequence). CDR3 length: 16 residues. The ends lost 3 bases at V and 7 bases at J; junction bases unmatched: 15.

The sample holds many counts of this clonotype. V and J are TRBV5-1 and TRBJ2-7; TRBD1 matches 7 bases. V lost 0 bases and J lost 3; bases outside the gene matches: 6. The CDR3 sequence is 15 residues long. CDR1 is SGHRS and CDR2 is YFSETQ in the germline V gene. CDR3 region: CASSLGGTADYEQYF. CDR3 coding DNA: TGCGCCAGCAGCTTGGGGGGGACAGCGGACTACGAGCAGTACTTC. The full variable domain, in which reference TRBV5-1 and TRBJ2-7 provide the parts outside the CDR3, is KAGVTQTPRYLIKTRGQQVTLSCSPISGHRSVSWYQQTPGQGLQFLFEYFSETQRNKGNFPGRFSGRQFSNSRSEMNVSTLELGDSALYLCASSLGGTADYEQYFGPGTRLTVT.

The V gene is TRBV5-1, the J gene TRBJ2-7; 7 positions match TRBD1. CDR3 size: 14 residues. Trimming took 7 bases from V and 2 from J; bases not matched to a gene: 9. Germline CDR1 reads SGHRS; CDR2 reads YFSETQ. CDR3 region: CASHTGTETYEQYF. Written as DNA, the CDR3 is TGCGCCAGCCATACCGGGACAGAAACCTACGAGCAGTACTTC.

Details on this clonotype: One end of the junction fails to match germline, which may point to a read error. The rearrangement uses TRBV7-2 and TRBJ2-3; a weak D match, TRBD2 (6 bases). Looked up from germline, CDR1 is SGHTA and CDR2 is FQGNSA. The CDR3 runs to 16 residues. CDR3 amino acids: CASSIAGGAGTDTQYF. CDR3 coding DNA: TGTGCCAGCAGCATAGCAGGAGGGGCGGGCACAGATACGCAGTATTTT. The whole variable domain, remainder taken from reference TRBV7-2 and TRBJ2-3, is GAGVSQSPSNKVTEKGKDVELRCDPISGHTALYWYRQSLGQGLEFLIYFQGNSAPDKSGLPSDRFSAERTGGSVSTLTIQRTQQEDSAVYLCASSIAGGAGTDTQYFGPGTRLTVL.

The table lists this clonotype with a few counts. The chain has TRBV7-2 and TRBJ1-1; no firm D call. Trimming removed 4 bases at V and 8 bases at J, with 14 bases between. Germline-derived CDR1 and CDR2 are SGHTA and FQGNSA. CDR3 size: 13 residues. The CDR3 reads CASSSRREGEAFF. For the CDR3, the DNA is TGTGCCAGCAGCTCACGCCGGGAGGGCGAAGCTTTCTTT.

This clonotype was counted a few times. The chain employs TRBV7-9 and TRBJ2-1, with TRBD2 matching 14 bases. Looked up from germline, CDR1 is SEHNR and CDR2 is FQNEAQ (reference sequence). V gave up 5 bases and J gave up 9 bases; unmatched junction bases: 9. CDR3 length: 16 residues. The CDR3 sequence is CASSPPGLAGAGEQFF. Here the CDR3 DNA reads TGTGCCAGCAGCCCCCCGGGACTAGCGGGAGCAGGTGAGCAGTTCTTC.

The CDR3 DNA is TGCGCCAGCAGACCTCAGATCGGACAGGACTATGGCTACACCTTC. Translating it yields CASRPQIGQDYGYTF. This chain links TRBV5-1 with TRBJ1-2; 7 bases map to TRBD1. This CDR3 has 15 residues. V was pared by 5 bases and J by 3 bases, with 10 bases of the junction left unmatched. Germline V gene data show CDR1 as SGHRS and CDR2 as YFSETQ.

This clonotype was counted ten times or more. The CDR3 region is CASSFLPQNTEAFF. CDR3 in DNA: TGTGCCAGCAGCTTTCTACCACAGAACACTGAAGCTTTCTTT. The gene calls are TRBV7-9 and TRBJ1-1; no firm D call. V lost 3 bases to trimming and J lost 1 base, with 9 bases between them. This CDR3 spans 14 amino acids. The V gene's germline CDR1 is SEHNR and CDR2 FQNEAQ (reference sequence). Filled out from reference TRBV7-9 and TRBJ1-1, the complete variable domain reads DTGVSQNPRHKITKRGQNVTFRCDPISEHNRLYWYRQTLGQGPEFLTYFQNEAQLEKSRLLSDRFSAERPKGSFSTLEIQRTEQGDSAMYLCASSFLPQNTEAFFGQGTRLTVV.

By frequency in the sample, this clonotype is medium-sized. CDR3 bases: TGTGCCAGCAGTTTAGCCCTCCCAGCGGGGGGCACCGGGGAGCTGTTTTTT. It yields the protein CASSLALPAGGTGELFF. This sequence joins TRBV12-3 or TRBV12-4 and TRBJ2-2; TRBD2 agrees at 9 bases. V shed 0 bases and J 4 bases; nucleotides not matched to a gene: 6. This CDR3 has 17 residues.

This clonotype has only a few counts. The chain has TRBV12-3 or TRBV12-4 and TRBJ1-5, with TRBD1 as a possible D gene (6 bases). This CDR3 is 12 amino acids long. V was trimmed by 6 bases and J by 7 bases, leaving 10 bases between them. The CDR3 protein is CASRQGLQPQHF. The CDR3 DNA reads TGTGCCAGCAGACAGGGTCTACAGCCCCAGCATTTT.

This clonotype has at least ten counts. This chain uses TRBV6-5 with TRBJ2-1; 8 bases fit TRBD2. Germline loops: CDR1 MNHEY, CDR2 SVGAGI. CDR3 length: 16 amino acids. V lost 4 bases, J lost 6 bases, and 11 bases stayed unmatched. DNA of the CDR3: TGTGCCAGCAGTTTCTCGAGCGGGAGTGGGGGCAATGAGCAGTTCTTC. Residues: CASSFSSGSGGNEQFF.